This record concerns one T cell receptor (beta chain) sequence. Antigen specificity is unknown. A read error may be the cause here, since a much bigger clone is one base away. Each donor was a healthy Caucasian individual from Russia, aged roughly 6 to 90. The study isolated at least 6 million PBMCs from each sample. A second 7 to 11 cycle PCR used barcoded and J-beta primers. MiXCR, applied by TCRdb to the 5' RACE reads, yields one record per CDR3 protein. The sample lists about 1.5 million distinct CDR3 sequences; roughly two fifths were seen once. This sample is drawn from a study of blood T cells in healthy people across ages. Study results and caveats: Nothing was known about donor CMV status, and this possibly confounded expanded clonotype changes.

Germline V gives CDR1 SGHTA, CDR2 FQGNSA. The CDR3 extends over 16 amino acids. This clonotype was sampled from a woman aged 18-29 years in good health. The chain uses TRBV7-2 and TRBJ2-1; D ambiguous. The sample comprised blood. The CDR3 DNA reads as TGTGCCAGCAGCACCGACCTAGTAGGGTCCTACAATGAGCGGTTCTTC. It encodes CASSTDLVGSYNERFF.